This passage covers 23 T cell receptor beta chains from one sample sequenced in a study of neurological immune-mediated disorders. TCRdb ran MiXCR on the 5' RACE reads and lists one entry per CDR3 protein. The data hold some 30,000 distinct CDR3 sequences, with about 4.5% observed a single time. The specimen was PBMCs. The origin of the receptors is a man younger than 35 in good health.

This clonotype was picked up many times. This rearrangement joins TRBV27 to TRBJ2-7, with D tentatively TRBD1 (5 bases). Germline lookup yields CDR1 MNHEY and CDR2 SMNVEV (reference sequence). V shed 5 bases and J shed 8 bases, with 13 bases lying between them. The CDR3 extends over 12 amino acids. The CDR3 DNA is TGTGCCAGCAGTGGAATGCAGGGTAAGCAGTACTTC. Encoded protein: CASSGMQGKQYF.

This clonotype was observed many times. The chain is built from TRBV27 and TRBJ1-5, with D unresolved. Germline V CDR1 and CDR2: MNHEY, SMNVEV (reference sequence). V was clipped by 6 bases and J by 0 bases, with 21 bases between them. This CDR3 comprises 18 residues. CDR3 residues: CASRTSGFPTDSNQPQHF. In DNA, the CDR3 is TGTGCCAGCAGAACCTCTGGATTCCCCACGGATAGCAATCAGCCCCAGCATTTT.

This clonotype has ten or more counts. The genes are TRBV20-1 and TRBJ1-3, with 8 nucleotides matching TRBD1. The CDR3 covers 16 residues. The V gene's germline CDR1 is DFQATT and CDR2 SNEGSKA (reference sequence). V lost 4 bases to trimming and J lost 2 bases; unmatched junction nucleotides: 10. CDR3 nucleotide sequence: TGCAGTGCTACGAGACAGGGGAGCCTTCCTGGAAACACCATATATTTT. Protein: CSATRQGSLPGNTIYF.

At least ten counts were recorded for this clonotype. In DNA form, the CDR3 reads TGTGCCAGCAGTGAATCCAGGGAGGAAAAACTGTTTTTT. It translates to CASSESREEKLFF. The V call is TRBV2, the J call TRBJ1-4, with D perhaps matching TRBD1 (5 bases). The CDR3 is made up of 13 amino acids. Germline CDR1 SNHLY, CDR2 FYNNEI. Trimming removed 2 bases from V and 8 bases from J, with 9 bases in between.

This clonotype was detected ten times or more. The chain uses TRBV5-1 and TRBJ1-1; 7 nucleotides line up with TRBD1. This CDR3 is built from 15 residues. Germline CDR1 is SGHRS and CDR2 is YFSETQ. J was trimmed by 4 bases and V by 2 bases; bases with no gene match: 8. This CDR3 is CASSFLEQGTTEAFF. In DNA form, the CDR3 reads TGCGCCAGCAGCTTTTTGGAACAGGGGACCACTGAAGCTTTCTTT.

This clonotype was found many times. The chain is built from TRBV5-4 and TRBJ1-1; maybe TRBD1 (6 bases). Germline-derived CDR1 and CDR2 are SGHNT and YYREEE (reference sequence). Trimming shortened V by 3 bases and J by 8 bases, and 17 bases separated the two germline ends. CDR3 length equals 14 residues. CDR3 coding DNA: TGTGCCAGCAGCTCCGGAACAACTACAGGGGAAGCTTTCTTT. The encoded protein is CASSSGTTTGEAFF.

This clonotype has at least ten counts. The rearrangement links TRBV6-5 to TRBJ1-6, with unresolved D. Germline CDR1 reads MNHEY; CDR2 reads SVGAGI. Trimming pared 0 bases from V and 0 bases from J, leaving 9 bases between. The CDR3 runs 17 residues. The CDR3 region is CASSYSFVDSYNSPLHF. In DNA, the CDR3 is TGTGCCAGCAGTTACTCATTTGTGGACTCCTATAATTCACCCCTCCACTTT.

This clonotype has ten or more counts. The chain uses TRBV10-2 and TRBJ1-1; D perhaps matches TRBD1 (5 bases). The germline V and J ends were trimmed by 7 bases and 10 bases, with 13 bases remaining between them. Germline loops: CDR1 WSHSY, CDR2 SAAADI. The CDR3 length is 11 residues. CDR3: CASTDRSRAFF. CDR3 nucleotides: TGCGCCAGCACCGACAGAAGTAGAGCTTTCTTT.

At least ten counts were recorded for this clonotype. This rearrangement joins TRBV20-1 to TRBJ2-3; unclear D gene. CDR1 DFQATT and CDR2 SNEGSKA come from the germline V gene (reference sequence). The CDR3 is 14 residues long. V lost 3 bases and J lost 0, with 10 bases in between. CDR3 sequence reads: CSARNPHSTDTQYF. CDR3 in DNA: TGCAGTGCTAGGAACCCCCACAGCACAGATACGCAGTATTTT.

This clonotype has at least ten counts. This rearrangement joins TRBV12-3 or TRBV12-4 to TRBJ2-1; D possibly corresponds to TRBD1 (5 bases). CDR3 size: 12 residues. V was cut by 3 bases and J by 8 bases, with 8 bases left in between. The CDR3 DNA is TGTGCCAGCAGTTTCCAGGGTTATGAGCAGTTCTTC. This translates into CASSFQGYEQFF.

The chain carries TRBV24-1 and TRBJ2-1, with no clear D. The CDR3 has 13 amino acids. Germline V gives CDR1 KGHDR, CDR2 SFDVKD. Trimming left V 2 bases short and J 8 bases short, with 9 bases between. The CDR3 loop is CATSDSTSHEQFF. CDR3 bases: TGTGCCACCAGTGATTCCACCTCCCATGAGCAGTTCTTC.

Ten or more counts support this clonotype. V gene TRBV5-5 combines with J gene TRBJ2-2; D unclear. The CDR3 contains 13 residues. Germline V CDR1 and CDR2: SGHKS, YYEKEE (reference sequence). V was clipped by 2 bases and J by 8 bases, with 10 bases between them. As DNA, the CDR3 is TGTGCCAGCAGCTTATCCGCGGCTGGGGAGCTGTTTTTT. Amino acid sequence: CASSLSAAGELFF.

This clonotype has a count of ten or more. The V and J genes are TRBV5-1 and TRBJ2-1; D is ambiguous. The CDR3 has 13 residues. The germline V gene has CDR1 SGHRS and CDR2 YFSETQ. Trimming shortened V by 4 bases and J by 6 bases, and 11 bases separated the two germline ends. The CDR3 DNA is TGCGCCAGCAGCCCGACTGTCCGCAATGAGCAGTTCTTC. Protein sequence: CASSPTVRNEQFF.

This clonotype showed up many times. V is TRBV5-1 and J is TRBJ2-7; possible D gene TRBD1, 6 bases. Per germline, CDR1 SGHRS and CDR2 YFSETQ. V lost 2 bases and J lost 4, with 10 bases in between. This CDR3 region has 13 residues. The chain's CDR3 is CASSFPGAYEQYF. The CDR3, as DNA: TGCGCCAGCAGCTTTCCAGGGGCGTACGAGCAGTACTTC.

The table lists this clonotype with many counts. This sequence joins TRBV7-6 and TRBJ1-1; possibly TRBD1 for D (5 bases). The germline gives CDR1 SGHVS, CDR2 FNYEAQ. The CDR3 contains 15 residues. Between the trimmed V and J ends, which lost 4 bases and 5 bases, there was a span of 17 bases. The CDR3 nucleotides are TGTGCCAGCAGCTCAAGCCAGGGATTGGAGACTGAAGCTTTCTTT. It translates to CASSSSQGLETEAFF.

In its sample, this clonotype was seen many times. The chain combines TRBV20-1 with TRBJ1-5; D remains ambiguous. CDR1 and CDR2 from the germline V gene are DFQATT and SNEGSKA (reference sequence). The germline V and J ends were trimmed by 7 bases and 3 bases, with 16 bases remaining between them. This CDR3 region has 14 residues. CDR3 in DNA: TGCAGTGTTATTATGGACGGAAACAATCAGCCCCAGCATTTT. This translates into CSVIMDGNNQPQHF.

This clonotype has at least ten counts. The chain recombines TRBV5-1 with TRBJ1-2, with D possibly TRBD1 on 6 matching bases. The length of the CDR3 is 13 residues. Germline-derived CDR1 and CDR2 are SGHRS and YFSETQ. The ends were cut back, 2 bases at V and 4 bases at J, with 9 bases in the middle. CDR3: CASSFGGPYGYTF. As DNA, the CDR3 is TGCGCCAGCAGCTTTGGGGGCCCCTATGGCTACACCTTC.

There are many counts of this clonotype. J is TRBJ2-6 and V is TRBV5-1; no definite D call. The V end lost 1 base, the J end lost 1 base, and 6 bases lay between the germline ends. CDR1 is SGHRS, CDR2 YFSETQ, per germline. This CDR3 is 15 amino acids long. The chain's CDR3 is CASSLSRSGANVLTF. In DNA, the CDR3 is TGCGCCAGCAGCTTGTCAAGATCTGGGGCCAACGTCCTGACTTTC.

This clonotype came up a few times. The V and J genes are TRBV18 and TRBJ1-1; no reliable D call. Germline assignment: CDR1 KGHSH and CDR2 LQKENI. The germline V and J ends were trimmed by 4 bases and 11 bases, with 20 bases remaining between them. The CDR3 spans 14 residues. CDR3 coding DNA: TGTGCCAGCTCACTGAGCGTCCTCCCTTCCGAGGCTTTCTTT. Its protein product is CASSLSVLPSEAFF.

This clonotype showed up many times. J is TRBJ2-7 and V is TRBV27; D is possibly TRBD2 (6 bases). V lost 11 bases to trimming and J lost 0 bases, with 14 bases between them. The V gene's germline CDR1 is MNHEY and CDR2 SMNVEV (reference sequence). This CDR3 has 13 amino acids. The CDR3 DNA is TGTGCCTGCCGCGGGGAGGTCTCCTACGAGCAGTACTTC. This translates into CACRGEVSYEQYF.

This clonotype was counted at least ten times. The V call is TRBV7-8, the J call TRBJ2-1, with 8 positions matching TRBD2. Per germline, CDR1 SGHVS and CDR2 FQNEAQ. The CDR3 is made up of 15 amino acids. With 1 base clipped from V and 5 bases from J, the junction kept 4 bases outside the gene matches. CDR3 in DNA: TGTGCCAGCAGCTTAGGTCATAGCGGGGACAATGAGCAGTTCTTC. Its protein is CASSLGHSGDNEQFF.

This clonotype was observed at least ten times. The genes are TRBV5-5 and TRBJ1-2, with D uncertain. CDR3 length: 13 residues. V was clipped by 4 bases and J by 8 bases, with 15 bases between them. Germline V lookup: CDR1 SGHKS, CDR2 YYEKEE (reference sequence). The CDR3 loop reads CASSVTDSRGYTF. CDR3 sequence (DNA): TGTGCCAGCAGCGTAACCGACTCCCGGGGCTACACCTTC.

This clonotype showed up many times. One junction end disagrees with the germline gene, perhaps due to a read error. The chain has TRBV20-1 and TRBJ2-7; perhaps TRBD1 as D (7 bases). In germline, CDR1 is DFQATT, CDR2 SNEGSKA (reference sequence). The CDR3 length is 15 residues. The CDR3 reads CSARGGGGNLYEQYF. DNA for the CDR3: TGCAGTGCCAGAGGAGGGGGCGGGAACCTCTACGAGCAGTACTTC.